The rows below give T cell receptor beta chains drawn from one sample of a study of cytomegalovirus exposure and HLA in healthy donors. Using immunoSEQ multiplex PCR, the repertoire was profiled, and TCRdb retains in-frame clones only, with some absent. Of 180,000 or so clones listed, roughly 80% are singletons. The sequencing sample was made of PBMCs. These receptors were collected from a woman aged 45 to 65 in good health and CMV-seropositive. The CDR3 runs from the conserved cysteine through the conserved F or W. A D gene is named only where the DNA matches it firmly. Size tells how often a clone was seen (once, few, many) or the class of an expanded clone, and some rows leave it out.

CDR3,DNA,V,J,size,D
CASSPPSASSYEQYF,TGTGCCAGCAGTCCCCCGTCGGCTAGCAGCTACGAGCAGTACTTC,TRBV28,TRBJ2-7,.,.
CASSRQGRNNEQFF,TGTGCCAGCAGCCGACAGGGTAGGAACAATGAGCAGTTCTTC,TRBV6-1,TRBJ2-1,.,TRBD1
CASRRGGGTSGTDTQYF,TGTGCCAGCAGACGAGGGGGGGGGACTAGCGGGACAGATACGCAGTATTTT,TRBV9,TRBJ2-3,few,TRBD2
CASSQGPTGGKVGGYTF,TGCGCCAGCAGCCAGGGACCAACAGGGGGCAAGGTAGGAGGCTACACCTTC,TRBV4-1,TRBJ1-2,.,TRBD1
CASSESEREASYEQYF,TGTGCCAGCAGTGAATCGGAGCGGGAGGCCTCCTACGAGCAGTACTTC,TRBV2,TRBJ2-7,.,TRBD2
CASSLGLLTGVNTEAFF,TGCGCCAGCAGCTTGGGGTTGTTGACAGGTGTTAACACTGAAGCTTTCTTT,TRBV5-1,TRBJ1-1,.,.
CASSQDRASGGVMESTQYF,TGCGCCAGCAGCCAAGATCGGGCTAGCGGGGGGGTTATGGAATCTACGCAGTATTTT,TRBV4-3,TRBJ2-3,.,TRBD2
CASSLVPGVSYGYTF,TGCGCCAGCAGCTTGGTTCCGGGAGTAAGCTATGGCTACACCTTC,TRBV5-1,TRBJ1-2,few,.
CASSRGLAGAGELFF,TGTGCCAGCAGCCGTGGACTAGCGGGGGCCGGGGAGCTGTTTTTT,TRBV7-3,TRBJ2-2,.,TRBD2
CASSPTSGSTDTQYF,TGTGCCAGCAGCCCCACTAGCGGGAGCACAGATACGCAGTATTTT,TRBV5-6,TRBJ2-3,.,TRBD2
CASSFTTTTEKLFF,TGTGCCAGCAGCTTCACTACGACGACGGAAAAACTGTTTTTT,TRBV7-2,TRBJ1-4,.,.
CASSPFPGAETQYF,TGTGCCAGCAGCCCCTTCCCAGGCGCGGAGACCCAGTACTTC,TRBV7-3,TRBJ2-5,.,.
CASSSKEGDRAHF,TGTGCCAGCTCGTCAAAGGAAGGAGACAGGGCACATTTT,TRBV18,TRBJ1-3,few,TRBD1
CASSAGEAANQYEQYF,TGTGCCAGCAGCGCTGGGGAGGCCGCTAACCAATACGAGCAGTACTTC,TRBV11-1,TRBJ2-7,.,.
CASSVDDPGDEQYF,TGTGCCAGCAGCGTAGACGACCCGGGGGACGAGCAGTACTTC,TRBV9,TRBJ2-7,.,.
CAAGIDAKNIQYF,TGTGCCGCCGGGATAGACGCCAAAAACATTCAGTACTTC,TRBV10-3,TRBJ2-4,few,.
CASSPRTGDSYEQYF,TGTGCCAGCAGCCCAAGGACAGGGGACTCGTACGAGCAGTACTTC,TRBV7-9,TRBJ2-7,.,TRBD1
CASSHLSPNEQFF,TGTGCCAGCAGCCATCTTAGCCCCAATGAGCAGTTCTTC,TRBV14,TRBJ2-1,.,.
CASSLAPETGGFYGYTF,TGTGCCAGCAGCTTAGCTCCCGAGACAGGGGGGTTCTATGGCTACACCTTC,TRBV7-6,TRBJ1-2,.,TRBD1
CASSREVSMNTEAFF,TGTGCCAGTAGCCGGGAGGTCAGCATGAACACTGAAGCTTTCTTT,TRBV19,TRBJ1-1,.,.
CAISGRTGGETQYF,TGTGCCATCAGTGGAAGGACAGGGGGCGAAACCCAGTACTTC,TRBV10-3,TRBJ2-5,few,TRBD1
CAISFSDRLEGNTIYF,TGTGCCATCAGCTTCTCCGACAGGCTTGAGGGAAACACCATATATTTT,TRBV10-3,TRBJ1-3,.,.
CASSLTPGSGEQYF,TGTGCCAGCAGCCTCACACCAGGCTCGGGGGAGCAGTACTTC,TRBV7-2,TRBJ2-7,.,.
CASSGSYRDSYGYTF,TGCGCCAGCAGCGGAAGCTACCGGGACAGCTATGGCTACACCTTC,TRBV5-1,TRBJ1-2,few,TRBD1
CASSTRAGGPYEQFF,TGTGCCAGCAGTACTCGCGCGGGGGGGCCTTATGAGCAGTTCTTC,TRBV6-5,TRBJ2-1,.,TRBD2
CASSQVHGNNQPQHF,TGCGCCAGCAGCCAAGTTCACGGGAATAATCAGCCCCAGCATTTT,TRBV4-1,TRBJ1-5,.,.
CASSAWTGGPSGANVLTF,TGTGCCAGCAGCGCCTGGACAGGGGGCCCCTCTGGGGCCAACGTCCTGACTTTC,TRBV5-6,TRBJ2-6,once,TRBD1
CASSSGLAGAGTDTQYF,TGTGCCAGCAGCTCGGGACTAGCGGGGGCGGGGACAGATACGCAGTATTTT,TRBV5-4,TRBJ2-3,.,TRBD2
CSSSLSAGAVSVGYTF,TGTTCCAGCAGCTTAAGTGCAGGGGCGGTTTCGGTTGGCTACACCTTC,TRBV7-9,TRBJ1-2,.,.
CASRAPWANVLTF,TGTGCCAGCAGGGCTCCATGGGCCAACGTCCTGACTTTC,TRBV28,TRBJ2-6,.,.
CAWGFSGSLGETQYF,TGTGCCTGGGGCTTTTCAGGGTCTCTGGGGGAGACCCAGTACTTC,TRBV30,TRBJ2-5,.,.
CASSPGTHGATYEQYF,TGTGCCAGCAGTCCCGGGACACATGGGGCAACCTACGAGCAGTACTTC,TRBV6-6,TRBJ2-7,.,.
CASSLGGGRGEQYF,TGTGCCAGTAGCCTCGGGGGGGGGCGGGGCGAGCAGTACTTC,TRBV19,TRBJ2-7,.,TRBD2
CASSQDVLISGSPLHF,TGCGCCAGCAGCCAAGATGTGTTAATCAGCGGTTCACCCCTCCACTTT,TRBV4-3,TRBJ1-6,.,.
CASSLRAAADTQYF,TGTGCCAGCAGCTTGCGAGCGGCCGCAGATACGCAGTATTTT,TRBV5-4,TRBJ2-3,few,.
CASRRRASGKDTQYF,TGTGCCAGCCGTAGACGGGCTAGCGGTAAGGATACGCAGTATTTT,TRBV7-2,TRBJ2-3,.,TRBD2
CASSPLGGATESPLHF,TGTGCCAGCTCACCTTTGGGGGGGGCGACCGAGTCACCCCTCCACTTT,TRBV18,TRBJ1-6,.,.
CASYERGATSTDTQYF,TGTGCCAGCTACGAGCGGGGGGCTACTAGCACAGATACGCAGTATTTT,TRBV2,TRBJ2-3,.,TRBD2
CASSLTGDNEKLFF,TGCGCCAGCAGCTTGACAGGGGATAATGAAAAACTGTTTTTT,TRBV5-1,TRBJ1-4,few,TRBD1
CASSFYSLNTEAFF,TGCGCCAGCAGCTTCTACTCTTTGAACACTGAAGCTTTCTTT,TRBV5-1,TRBJ1-1,.,.
CASSEGLAGGLEQYF,TGTGCCAGCAGTGAGGGACTAGCGGGGGGGCTTGAGCAGTACTTC,TRBV2,TRBJ2-5,.,TRBD2